A selection of T cell receptor beta chains follows, all from one sample in a study of naive and memory T cell subsets. From the 5' RACE reads, TCRdb called clonotypes with MiXCR, one entry per CDR3 protein. The sample shows some 60,000 distinct CDR3 sequences, 7.6% of them seen only once. The receptors here all came from a female donor in good health. Each CDR3 is given with its conserved first and last residue. Each record gives: CDR3 protein, CDR3 DNA, V gene, J gene, clone size, D gene. D genes are given only for firm matches. Expanded clones get a size class; other rows say once, few or many, or leave the size out.

cdr3_aa: CASSFGQGNTEAFF
cdr3_nt: TGTGCCAGCAGCTTCGGACAGGGGAACACTGAAGCTTTCTTT
v_call: TRBV7-3
j_call: TRBJ1-1
clone_size: few
d_call: TRBD1

cdr3_aa: CASSPRQASYEQYF
cdr3_nt: TGCGCCAGCAGCCCGAGACAGGCCTCATACGAGCAGTACTTC
v_call: TRBV5-1
j_call: TRBJ2-7
clone_size: many
d_call: .

cdr3_aa: CASSKGQGGGYTF
cdr3_nt: TGTGCCAGCAGCAAAGGACAGGGTGGAGGCTACACCTTC
v_call: TRBV11-1
j_call: TRBJ1-2
clone_size: .
d_call: TRBD1

cdr3_aa: CASSRRQGAYEQYF
cdr3_nt: TGTGCCAGCAGCCGGAGACAGGGGGCGTACGAGCAGTACTTC
v_call: TRBV3-1
j_call: TRBJ2-7
clone_size: .
d_call: TRBD1

cdr3_aa: CASSPRTATNEKLFF
cdr3_nt: TGTGCCAGCAGTCCGCGGACAGCAACTAATGAAAAACTGTTTTTT
v_call: TRBV28
j_call: TRBJ1-4
clone_size: many
d_call: .

cdr3_aa: CASSLSERSQYF
cdr3_nt: TGTGCCAGCAGCCTCAGTGAAAGGTCGCAGTATTTT
v_call: TRBV7-2
j_call: TRBJ2-3
clone_size: many
d_call: .

cdr3_aa: CASSLDVAGANVLTF
cdr3_nt: TGCGCCAGCAGCTTGGATGTTGCCGGGGCCAACGTCCTGACTTTC
v_call: TRBV5-1
j_call: TRBJ2-6
clone_size: many
d_call: .

cdr3_aa: CASSLKLVRAGFQETQYF
cdr3_nt: TGTGCCAGCAGCTTAAAATTGGTTCGTGCGGGCTTCCAAGAGACCCAGTACTTC
v_call: TRBV11-1
j_call: TRBJ2-5
clone_size: few
d_call: .

cdr3_aa: CASSLWLAPDPTKETQYF
cdr3_nt: TGTGCCAGCAGCTTGTGGTTGGCTCCCGATCCGACCAAAGAGACCCAGTACTTC
v_call: TRBV5-8
j_call: TRBJ2-5
clone_size: many
d_call: .

cdr3_aa: CASSTGWEKLFF
cdr3_nt: TGTGCCAGCTCCACAGGGTGGGAAAAACTGTTTTTT
v_call: TRBV6-5
j_call: TRBJ1-4
clone_size: many
d_call: .

cdr3_aa: CASSLRELISNQPQHF
cdr3_nt: TGTGCCAGCAGTTTGAGGGAGTTAATAAGCAATCAGCCCCAGCATTTT
v_call: TRBV28
j_call: TRBJ1-5
clone_size: many
d_call: .

cdr3_aa: CASRSRATNSPLHF
cdr3_nt: TGTGCCAGCAGGTCCCGGGCCACAAATTCACCCCTCCACTTT
v_call: TRBV28
j_call: TRBJ1-6
clone_size: few
d_call: .

cdr3_aa: CASSYSNRVVTAFF
cdr3_nt: TGTGCCAGCAGTTACTCGAACAGGGTGGTTACGGCTTTCTTT
v_call: TRBV6-5
j_call: TRBJ1-1
clone_size: .
d_call: .

cdr3_aa: CSAGQPANYGYTF
cdr3_nt: TGCAGTGCGGGGCAGCCTGCCAACTATGGCTACACCTTC
v_call: TRBV20-1
j_call: TRBJ1-2
clone_size: many
d_call: .

cdr3_aa: CASSLRFGETQYF
cdr3_nt: TGTGCCAGCAGCTTAAGGTTTGGGGAGACCCAGTACTTC
v_call: TRBV7-2
j_call: TRBJ2-5
clone_size: many
d_call: .

cdr3_aa: CASSLQGSGNSPLHF
cdr3_nt: TGTGCCAGCAGCTTACAGGGCTCGGGGAATTCACCCCTCCACTTT
v_call: TRBV7-9
j_call: TRBJ1-6
clone_size: many
d_call: .

cdr3_aa: CASSPTEGGNQPQHF
cdr3_nt: TGTGCCAGCAGCCCCACGGAGGGTGGCAATCAGCCCCAGCATTTT
v_call: TRBV7-9
j_call: TRBJ1-5
clone_size: medium-sized
d_call: .

cdr3_aa: CSASRWGQGMSDEQFF
cdr3_nt: TGCAGTGCTAGTCGGTGGGGACAGGGTATGAGCGATGAGCAGTTCTTC
v_call: TRBV20-1
j_call: TRBJ2-1
clone_size: many
d_call: TRBD1

cdr3_aa: CATSVPSGELFF
cdr3_nt: TGTGCCACCAGTGTCCCTTCCGGGGAGCTGTTTTTT
v_call: TRBV24-1
j_call: TRBJ2-2
clone_size: few
d_call: .

cdr3_aa: CASSLGGTSTLPTDTQYF
cdr3_nt: TGTGCCAGCAGCCTCGGGGGTACTAGCACCCTACCCACAGATACGCAGTATTTT
v_call: TRBV13
j_call: TRBJ2-3
clone_size: many
d_call: .

cdr3_aa: CASSLTGAHSGANVLTF
cdr3_nt: TGTGCCAGCAGCTTAACAGGGGCACACTCTGGGGCCAACGTCCTGACTTTC
v_call: TRBV7-3
j_call: TRBJ2-6
clone_size: many
d_call: .

cdr3_aa: CASLPGRINSPLHF
cdr3_nt: TGTGCCAGCCTACCGGGACGGATTAATTCACCCCTCCACTTT
v_call: TRBV6-1
j_call: TRBJ1-6
clone_size: few
d_call: .

cdr3_aa: CASSQGVWDTEAFF
cdr3_nt: TGTGCCAGCAGCCAGGGAGTGTGGGACACTGAAGCTTTCTTT
v_call: TRBV11-3
j_call: TRBJ1-1
clone_size: many
d_call: .

cdr3_aa: CASSVDRGSTGELFF
cdr3_nt: TGTGCCAGCAGTGTGGACAGGGGGAGCACCGGGGAGCTGTTTTTT
v_call: TRBV6-5
j_call: TRBJ2-2
clone_size: .
d_call: TRBD1